The 25 T cell receptor beta chains below all came from one sample that was sequenced in a study of PD-L1 blockade in urothelial cancer. TCRdb keeps only in-frame clones here, not all; method: immunoSEQ multiplex PCR. The sample consists of around 130,000 clones, approximately 88% of them appearing once. The time point was: pretreatment peripheral blood. The specimen was PBMCs, collected around atezolizumab (anti-PD-L1) treatment. These receptors all come from a man over 45 with urothelial cancer.

The J gene is TRBJ2-1, the V gene TRBV25-1; 7 bases align to TRBD2. The CDR3 length is 13 residues. CDR1 MGHDK and CDR2 SYGVNS come from the germline V gene. The ends lost 6 bases at V and 3 bases at J; junction bases unmatched: 2. The CDR3 sequence is CASRGGNYNEQFF. The CDR3 bases are TGTGCCAGCAGGGGGGGGAACTACAATGAGCAGTTCTTC.

The rearrangement links TRBV7-6 to TRBJ1-5; D possibly corresponds to TRBD1 (5 bases). CDR3 size: 14 residues. Germline CDR1 SGHVS, CDR2 FNYEAQ. Trimming took off 5 bases at V and 5 bases at J, with 13 bases between the two ends. DNA of the CDR3: TGTGCCAGCAGCCTGGGGGGAGGGGATCAGCCCCAGCATTTT. Its translation: CASSLGGGDQPQHF.

The chain employs TRBV28 and TRBJ1-6, with 12 bases that match TRBD1. Per the germline V gene, CDR1 is MDHEN and CDR2 is SYDVKM. The trim removed 2 bases at V and 2 bases at J, leaving 4 bases unmatched. The CDR3 covers 18 residues. For the CDR3, the DNA is TGTGCCAGCAGTTTAGGGGACAGGGGGCCCACCTATAATTCACCCCTCCACTTT. As protein: CASSLGDRGPTYNSPLHF.

About this clone itself: This sample also contains other DNA sequences that code for the same CDR3. The rearrangement uses TRBV5-1 and TRBJ2-5, with a tentative D call TRBD1 (5 bases). Trimming took off 0 bases at V and 2 bases at J, with 8 bases between the two ends. This CDR3 has 14 residues. Germline V CDR1 and CDR2: SGHRS, YFSETQ. This CDR3 reads CASSLGAGQETQYF. CDR3 in DNA: TGCGCCAGCAGCTTGGGAGCAGGGCAAGAGACCCAGTACTTC. Filled out from reference TRBV5-1 and TRBJ2-5, the complete variable domain reads KAGVTQTPRYLIKTRGQQVTLSCSPISGHRSVSWYQQTPGQGLQFLFEYFSETQRNKGNFPGRFSGRQFSNSRSEMNVSTLELGDSALYLCASSLGAGQETQYFGPGTRLLVL.

The chain couples TRBV20-1 to TRBJ2-4, with D possibly being TRBD1 (5 bases). The CDR3 is 11 residues long. The V end was cut by 4 bases, the J end by 8 bases, with 9 bases between. Germline lookup yields CDR1 DFQATT and CDR2 SNEGSKA (reference sequence). CDR3 nucleotides: TGCAGTGCTATGCAGGGTTACATTCAGTACTTC. This sequence encodes CSAMQGYIQYF.

In its sample, this clone was seen once. This chain links TRBV18 with TRBJ1-1; D perhaps matches TRBD1 (6 bases). Germline CDR1 reads KGHSH; CDR2 reads LQKENI. Trimming stripped 6 bases from V and 3 bases from J, with 17 bases between. This CDR3 contains 15 residues. CDR3 sequence: CASSPNRERHTEAFF. In DNA form, the CDR3 reads TGTGCCAGCTCCCCAAACAGGGAGAGACACACTGAAGCTTTCTTT.

The V call is TRBV14, the J call TRBJ1-1; D unclear. The CDR3 covers 14 residues. The V gene's germline CDR1 is SGHDN and CDR2 FVKESK. Between the trimmed V and J ends, which lost 3 bases and 2 bases, there was a span of 10 bases. The CDR3 sequence: CASSHLSVNTEAFF. The CDR3 nucleotides read TGTGCCAGCAGCCATCTCTCAGTAAACACTGAAGCTTTCTTT.

The chain uses TRBV19 and TRBJ2-7; 12 nucleotides line up with TRBD2. The CDR3 is 14 residues long. V lost 5 bases, J lost 2 bases, and 1 base stayed unmatched. Germline CDR1 is LNHDA and CDR2 is SQIVND (reference sequence). CDR3 DNA: TGTGCCAGTAGTCTAGCGGGAGGGACCTACGAGCAGTACTTC. Its translation: CASSLAGGTYEQYF.

The chain links TRBV7-6 to TRBJ2-3; 10 bases match TRBD1. Trimming took 5 bases from V and 3 from J; bases not matched to a gene: 5. The length of the CDR3 is 15 residues. CDR1 and CDR2 from the germline V gene are SGHVS and FNYEAQ. The CDR3 coding sequence is TGTGCCAGCAGCACAAGGACAGGGGGGACAGATACGCAGTATTTT. It encodes CASSTRTGGTDTQYF.

The chain couples TRBV7-9 to TRBJ2-2, with TRBD2 matching 9 bases. J lost 3 bases, V lost 5 bases, and 4 bases had no gene match. CDR3 size: 15 residues. Per the germline V gene, CDR1 is SEHNR and CDR2 is FQNEAQ (reference sequence). This CDR3 reads CASSRGRAHTGELFF. DNA of the CDR3: TGTGCCAGCAGCCGCGGGAGGGCTCACACCGGGGAGCTGTTTTTT.

This sequence joins TRBV6-6 and TRBJ2-1; no clear D. Germline CDR1 is MNHNY and CDR2 is SVGAGI (reference sequence). The V gene lost 0 bases and the J gene lost 7 bases, with 7 bases spanning the gap. The CDR3 runs 13 residues. The CDR3 sequence is CASSYSQRNEQFF. In DNA, the CDR3 is TGTGCCAGCAGTTACTCCCAACGGAATGAGCAGTTCTTC.

The chain joins TRBV28 to TRBJ2-3; a possible D gene is TRBD1 (7 bases). Germline CDR1 is MDHEN and CDR2 is SYDVKM. Trimming left V 2 bases short and J 4 bases short, with 13 bases between. This CDR3 region has 15 residues. This CDR3 is CASSLVARGADTQYF. Here the CDR3 DNA reads TGTGCCAGCAGTTTAGTTGCCAGGGGGGCAGATACGCAGTATTTT.

This clone appeared once. The V gene is TRBV9, the J gene TRBJ1-2, with 7 bases lining up with TRBD1. The CDR3 spans 13 residues. V lost 4 bases and J lost 4; bases outside the gene matches: 4. Germline CDR1 is SGDLS and CDR2 is YYNGEE. CDR3 sequence: CASSRQGAYGYTF. CDR3 in DNA: TGTGCCAGCAGCAGACAGGGCGCCTATGGCTACACCTTC.

The J gene is TRBJ2-5, the V gene TRBV5-1; tentative D call: TRBD1 (5 bases). The CDR3 is made up of 14 amino acids. CDR1 is SGHRS, CDR2 YFSETQ, per germline. Trimming shortened V by 2 bases and J by 5 bases, and 13 bases separated the two germline ends. The CDR3 reads CASSFPRAGETQYF. CDR3 nucleotide sequence: TGCGCCAGCAGCTTTCCCAGGGCTGGCGAGACCCAGTACTTC.

The gene calls are TRBV11-2 and TRBJ2-5, with D perhaps matching TRBD2 (6 bases). Deletions cut 1 base from V and 5 bases from J, with 20 bases between. The CDR3 extends over 17 amino acids. Germline CDR1 and CDR2: SGHAT and FQNNGV. The CDR3 loop is CASSLVFIGGVGETQYF. The DNA for the CDR3 is TGTGCCAGCAGCTTAGTTTTCATAGGAGGGGTCGGGGAGACCCAGTACTTC.

The rearrangement links TRBV18 to TRBJ2-2, with D hard to call. The CDR3 totals 14 residues. The V end was cut by 1 base, the J end by 2 bases, with 5 bases between. Germline CDR1 reads KGHSH; CDR2 reads LQKENI. CDR3 protein: CASSPRSNTGELFF. The CDR3 DNA sequence: TGTGCCAGCTCACCACGGAGCAACACCGGGGAGCTGTTTTTT. Full variable domain (rest looked up from reference TRBV18 and TRBJ2-2): NAGVMQNPRHLVRRRGQEARLRCSPMKGHSHVYWYRQLPEEGLKFMVYLQKENIIDESGMPKERFSAEFPKEGPSILRIQQVVRGDSAAYFCASSPRSNTGELFFGEGSRLTVL.

This clone was counted between two and nine times. The chain uses TRBV4-1 and TRBJ2-4, with 7 bases that match TRBD1. The CDR3 is 17 residues long. The J segment lost 3 bases and the V segment lost 1 base, leaving 9 bases of the junction unmatched. CDR1 MGHRA and CDR2 YSYEKL come from the germline V gene. The CDR3 here is CASSQVGSGTVKNIQYF. The CDR3, as DNA: TGCGCCAGCAGCCAAGTGGGATCCGGGACAGTCAAAAACATTCAGTACTTC.

This chain uses TRBV30 with TRBJ2-2; 7 positions match TRBD2. This CDR3 has 14 residues. Germline V gene data show CDR1 as GTSNPN and CDR2 as SVGIG (reference sequence). The ends lost 5 bases at V and 6 bases at J; junction bases unmatched: 9. The CDR3 DNA follows: TGTGCCTGGGGAATAGGGCGGGAGTCCGGGGAGCTGTTTTTT. Protein sequence: CAWGIGRESGELFF.

The chain employs TRBV5-1 and TRBJ2-7; TRBD2 agrees at 14 bases. Germline CDR1 reads SGHRS; CDR2 reads YFSETQ. Trimming removed 6 bases from V and 2 bases from J; junction bases left unmatched: 4. The CDR3 extends over 15 amino acids. The CDR3 loop reads CASMGTSGRTYEQYF. CDR3 coding DNA: TGCGCCAGCATGGGGACTAGCGGGAGAACCTACGAGCAGTACTTC.

This chain connects TRBV7-2 to TRBJ1-6, with 7 positions matching TRBD1. V trimming: 5 bases; J trimming: 9 bases; junction bases outside the gene matches: 10. Germline lookup yields CDR1 SGHTA and CDR2 FQGNSA. This CDR3 is 15 amino acids long. This CDR3 reads CASSETGLGISPLHF. The CDR3 nucleotides are TGTGCCAGCAGCGAGACAGGGCTTGGAATTTCACCCCTCCACTTT.

The rearrangement uses TRBV27 and TRBJ2-1, with TRBD2 matching 12 bases. CDR3 length equals 16 residues. V was pared by 1 base and J by 9 bases, with 7 bases of the junction left unmatched. Germline V gene lookup returns CDR1 MNHEY and CDR2 SMNVEV (reference sequence). CDR3 coding DNA: TGTGCCAGCAGTTTATTCGGACTAGCGGGACTTGGTGAGCAGTTCTTC. Translating gives CASSLFGLAGLGEQFF.

The gene calls are TRBV5-1 and TRBJ2-3; 14 bases are shared with TRBD2. Germline V gene lookup returns CDR1 SGHRS and CDR2 YFSETQ. V was pared by 4 bases and J by 3 bases, with 4 bases of the junction left unmatched. This CDR3 is 16 amino acids long. The CDR3 DNA sequence: TGCGCCAGCAGCCCCGGGACTAGCGGGAGTACAGATACGCAGTATTTT. It yields the protein CASSPGTSGSTDTQYF. The full variable domain, with the rest looked up from reference TRBV5-1 and TRBJ2-3, is KAGVTQTPRYLIKTRGQQVTLSCSPISGHRSVSWYQQTPGQGLQFLFEYFSETQRNKGNFPGRFSGRQFSNSRSEMNVSTLELGDSALYLCASSPGTSGSTDTQYFGPGTRLTVL.

The chain is built from TRBV7-2 and TRBJ1-2; D uncertain. Germline V gives CDR1 SGHTA, CDR2 FQGNSA. This CDR3 is 14 amino acids long. Trimming took off 7 bases at V and 8 bases at J, with 20 bases between the two ends. CDR3 sequence (DNA): TGTGCCAGCAACCTATCACCAGGCCGAGGGGGCTACACCTTC. Residues: CASNLSPGRGGYTF.

This clone has more than one count but fewer than ten. Different DNA sequences within this sample yield the same CDR3. V usage is TRBV5-1 and J usage is TRBJ1-2; the match to TRBD1 covers 9 bases. CDR3 size: 15 residues. V lost 0 bases to trimming and J lost 2 bases; unmatched junction nucleotides: 2. Per the germline V gene, CDR1 is SGHRS and CDR2 is YFSETQ. DNA of the CDR3: TGCGCCAGCAGCTTGGGGGGACAGGGAAACTATGGCTACACCTTC. Translating gives CASSLGGQGNYGYTF.

The chain joins TRBV10-3 to TRBJ1-4, with TRBD1 identical over 7 bases. This CDR3 is 14 amino acids long. J lost 5 bases, V lost 6 bases, and 6 bases had no gene match. CDR1 is ENHRY and CDR2 is SYGVKD in the germline V gene. CDR3 coding DNA: TGTGCCATCAGCCAACAGGGGTCCAATGAAAAACTGTTTTTT. Its protein product is CAISQQGSNEKLFF.